The clone carrying this T cell receptor beta chain was detected a few times. As yet, its antigen is unknown. This sample was included in a study of post-analysis software for immune sequencing data. The CDR3 runs 12 residues. The V end was cut by 6 bases, the J end by 7 bases, with 12 bases between. Germline CDR1 and CDR2: MNHEY and SMNVEV (reference sequence). Included in the TCR beta cDNA libraries were unique molecular identifiers. One entry per CDR3 protein, called by TCRdb with MiXCR from the PCR reads. Among about 800,000 distinct CDR3 sequences, about 32% were seen once, and the ten largest hold around 0.6%. Overall study findings and caveats: Among four to six TRBV segments more frequent in patients than controls were TRBV5-6, TRBV5-1 and TRBV20-1. Multiple sclerosis patients showed significantly lower normalized Chao1 diversity than controls did. F measure showed strong co-clustering of same-batch samples.

This chain uses TRBV27 with TRBJ2-5; D is perhaps TRBD2 (7 bases). Sequences were obtained from blood. The source is a girl aged 10-17 years with multiple sclerosis. CDR3 residues: CASSQGGGTQYF. The CDR3 coding sequence is TGTGCCAGCAGCCAAGGGGGGGGGACCCAGTACTTC.